This is a list of T cell receptor beta chains from one sample in a study of response to subunit inactivated influenza vaccine. TCRdb reanalysed the RT-PCR reads using MiXCR and keeps one entry per CDR3 protein. This sample has approximately 530,000 distinct CDR3 sequences, with over 10% found just once. Here the sequenced sample was PBMCs from blood, taken roughly 6 weeks after vaccination. These TCRs come from a man aged 50-60 years who received an inactivated influenza vaccine. The CDR3 runs from the conserved cysteine through the conserved F or W. A D gene is named only where the DNA matches it firmly. The size field is filled for only some rows; it gives once, few, many or a size class.

v_gene: TRBV20-1
d_gene: NA
abundance: few
j_gene: TRBJ1-1
CDR3nt: TGCAGTGCACCGACAGTACCGAACACTGAAGCTTTCTTT
CDR3aa: CSAPTVPNTEAFF

v_gene: TRBV11-2
d_gene: TRBD2
abundance: NA
j_gene: TRBJ2-1
CDR3nt: TGTGCCGCGAGGGGGATAGGACTAGCGGGGGGAGCCTACAATGAGCAGTTCTTC
CDR3aa: CAARGIGLAGGAYNEQFF

v_gene: TRBV11-2
d_gene: NA
abundance: NA
j_gene: TRBJ2-5
CDR3nt: TGTGCCAGCAGCTTAGCAGGGGCGAGCCAAGAGACCCAGTACTTC
CDR3aa: CASSLAGASQETQYF

v_gene: TRBV7-9
d_gene: NA
abundance: few
j_gene: TRBJ2-7
CDR3nt: TGTGCCAGCACCCCACTGGACGAGGGGGACTACGAGCAGTACTTC
CDR3aa: CASTPLDEGDYEQYF

v_gene: TRBV29-1
d_gene: TRBD2
abundance: few
j_gene: TRBJ2-7
CDR3nt: TGCAGCGTAGTTCCTAGCGGGGCCCACCCAAGCTCCTACGAGCAGTACTTC
CDR3aa: CSVVPSGAHPSSYEQYF

v_gene: TRBV29-1
d_gene: NA
abundance: NA
j_gene: TRBJ2-3
CDR3nt: TGCAGCGTTGCGGGGGGTGGGTTACAGGGGGAGACGACAGATACGCAGTATTTT
CDR3aa: CSVAGGGLQGETTDTQYF

v_gene: TRBV20-1
d_gene: NA
abundance: NA
j_gene: TRBJ2-3
CDR3nt: TGCAGTGCGAGAGTCCTGACTAGCACAGATACGCAGTATTTT
CDR3aa: CSARVLTSTDTQYF

v_gene: TRBV3-1
d_gene: TRBD1
abundance: few
j_gene: TRBJ2-2
CDR3nt: TGTGCCAGCAGCCCTTCCCGAGGACAGGGGAACACCGGGGAGCTGTTTTTT
CDR3aa: CASSPSRGQGNTGELFF

v_gene: TRBV7-2
d_gene: NA
abundance: few
j_gene: TRBJ2-6
CDR3nt: TGTGCCAGCAGCCCTCCTAGGACTGGGGCCAACGTCCTGACTTTC
CDR3aa: CASSPPRTGANVLTF

v_gene: TRBV12-3/TRBV12-4
d_gene: NA
abundance: many
j_gene: TRBJ2-1
CDR3nt: TGTGCCAGCAGTCCCGACGTCAGATCACAGTTCTTC
CDR3aa: CASSPDVRSQFF

v_gene: TRBV7-2
d_gene: TRBD1
abundance: NA
j_gene: TRBJ1-6
CDR3nt: TGTGCCGGAGCAGTCAGGGGGCTCGGTTCACCCCTCCACTTT
CDR3aa: CAGAVRGLGSPLHF

v_gene: TRBV29-1
d_gene: TRBD2
abundance: NA
j_gene: TRBJ2-3
CDR3nt: TGCAGCGTTGGGGGGACTAGCGGGACTACAGATACGCAGTATTTT
CDR3aa: CSVGGTSGTTDTQYF

v_gene: TRBV5-1
d_gene: NA
abundance: NA
j_gene: TRBJ2-3
CDR3nt: TGCGCCAGCAGCTTGGTGACAGACACAGATACGCAGTATTTT
CDR3aa: CASSLVTDTDTQYF

v_gene: TRBV6-1
d_gene: NA
abundance: NA
j_gene: TRBJ2-7
CDR3nt: TGTGCCAGCAGATTCCCCCGAGGACAGCAAACCTACGAGCAGTACTTC
CDR3aa: CASRFPRGQQTYEQYF

v_gene: TRBV3-1
d_gene: TRBD1
abundance: NA
j_gene: TRBJ1-6
CDR3nt: TGTGCCAGCAGCCAGACAGGGGCCAATTCACCCCTCCACTTT
CDR3aa: CASSQTGANSPLHF

v_gene: TRBV6-5
d_gene: NA
abundance: NA
j_gene: TRBJ1-1
CDR3nt: TGTGCCAGCACCCAGGACTTTCGGAGGGCTTTCTTT
CDR3aa: CASTQDFRRAFF

v_gene: TRBV7-2
d_gene: TRBD2
abundance: few
j_gene: TRBJ2-5
CDR3nt: TGTGCCAGCAGCTTAGCGGGACTAGCGGAGACCCAGTACTTC
CDR3aa: CASSLAGLAETQYF

v_gene: TRBV3-1
d_gene: NA
abundance: few
j_gene: TRBJ1-5
CDR3nt: TGTGCCAGCAGCCAAGGCGTAGGGCATCAGCCCCAGCATTTT
CDR3aa: CASSQGVGHQPQHF

v_gene: TRBV2
d_gene: TRBD2
abundance: NA
j_gene: TRBJ2-3
CDR3nt: TGTGCCTTCAGCTACGGGACTAGCGGGAGGGCGCCTAGCACAGATACGCAGTATTTT
CDR3aa: CAFSYGTSGRAPSTDTQYF

v_gene: TRBV12-3/TRBV12-4
d_gene: TRBD2
abundance: NA
j_gene: TRBJ2-1
CDR3nt: TGTGCCAGCAGCGTTAGCGGGAGGGCCTTCAATGAGCAGTTCTTC
CDR3aa: CASSVSGRAFNEQFF

v_gene: TRBV4-3
d_gene: NA
abundance: NA
j_gene: TRBJ2-7
CDR3nt: TGCGCCAGCAGCCAAGATGTGGAGGGGTACTACGAGCAGTACTTC
CDR3aa: CASSQDVEGYYEQYF

v_gene: TRBV6-1
d_gene: NA
abundance: many
j_gene: TRBJ1-2
CDR3nt: TGTGCCAGCAGTGAAACCAGCGTAGGGTTTAATGGCTACACCTTC
CDR3aa: CASSETSVGFNGYTF

v_gene: TRBV29-1
d_gene: NA
abundance: many
j_gene: TRBJ2-2
CDR3nt: TGCAGCACAACCGGACAGCAAAACACCGGGGAGCTGTTTTTT
CDR3aa: CSTTGQQNTGELFF

v_gene: TRBV10-3
d_gene: NA
abundance: few
j_gene: TRBJ1-1
CDR3nt: TGTGCCATCAGTGAGTATCACGGGCAGGGAACCATGAACACTGAAGCTTTCTTT
CDR3aa: CAISEYHGQGTMNTEAFF

v_gene: TRBV7-9
d_gene: NA
abundance: few
j_gene: TRBJ2-3
CDR3nt: TGTGCCAGCAGCTTAAGGGGGGACCGAACAGATACGCAGTATTTT
CDR3aa: CASSLRGDRTDTQYF

v_gene: TRBV28
d_gene: TRBD2
abundance: few
j_gene: TRBJ2-7
CDR3nt: TGTGCCAGCAGTTTTCCGGGGGGGAAGAACGAGCAGTACTTC
CDR3aa: CASSFPGGKNEQYF

v_gene: TRBV6-2/TRBV6-3
d_gene: NA
abundance: NA
j_gene: TRBJ1-5
CDR3nt: TGTGCCAGCGCAGAGCGCAATCAGCCCCAGCATTTT
CDR3aa: CASAERNQPQHF

v_gene: TRBV5-1
d_gene: TRBD1
abundance: many
j_gene: TRBJ2-5
CDR3nt: TGCGCCAGCAGCTTACCAGGGGGCACGGAGACCCAGTACTTC
CDR3aa: CASSLPGGTETQYF